This paragraph covers one T cell receptor beta chain sequence. The protocol was immunoSEQ multiplex PCR, while the TCRdb copy is restricted to in-frame clones and leaves out a portion. The repertoire holds about 260,000 clones, with 75% to 90% as singletons. The data were taken from a study of blood T cell repertoires in COVID-19. As for the study in general: COVID-19 samples, acute and convalescent, were from the United States, Italy and Spain. Sample material is recorded as cDNA or gDNA derived from T cells, B-cell-depleted T cells, or PBMCs.

The CDR3 contains 15 residues. V gave up 7 bases and J gave up 2 bases; unmatched junction bases: 6. Germline values: CDR1 LNHDA, CDR2 SQIVND (reference sequence). Participants, about 18 to 89 years old, spanned about 26 US areas. The receptor was derived from a woman aged 25 to 39 with acute COVID-19. The genes are TRBV19 and TRBJ2-2, with TRBD2 identical over 8 bases. Source material: PBMCs or T cells enriched from blood (not recorded which). CDR3 amino acids: CASTRTSPNTGELFF. In DNA, the CDR3 is TGTGCCAGTACCAGGACTAGCCCTAACACCGGGGAGCTGTTTTTT.